This is a list of T cell receptor beta chains from one sample in a study of cytomegalovirus exposure and HLA in healthy donors. Profiling relied on immunoSEQ multiplex PCR, and the TCRdb table lists in-frame clones only, not all of them. The table shows approximately 89,000 clones, with under 80% occurring only once. The sample consisted of PBMCs. The receptors were gathered from a man between 25 and 39 years old in good health and CMV-seropositive. CDR3s include the opening cysteine and the closing phenylalanine or tryptophan. The order of the fields is CDR3 protein, CDR3 DNA, V gene, D gene, J gene, clone size, CDR3 length. D genes are given only for firm matches. For some rows the clone size is stated as once, few or many, or as a class when expanded; others skip it.

cdr3_aa: CASSLYGNPSYEQYF
cdr3_nt: TGTGCCAGCAGCTTATACGGGAACCCCTCCTACGAGCAGTACTTC
v_call: TRBV7-2
d_call: -
j_call: TRBJ2-7
clone_size: -
cdr3_length: 15

cdr3_aa: CASSPTLQGNTEAFF
cdr3_nt: TGTGCCAGCAGTCCCACCCTTCAGGGGAACACTGAAGCTTTCTTT
v_call: TRBV6-6
d_call: -
j_call: TRBJ1-1
clone_size: few
cdr3_length: 15

cdr3_aa: CASSGQGPAHSPLHF
cdr3_nt: TGTGCCAGTAGTGGACAGGGGCCGGCCCATTCACCCCTCCACTTT
v_call: TRBV19
d_call: TRBD1
j_call: TRBJ1-6
clone_size: -
cdr3_length: 15

cdr3_aa: CASARAGGRNYGYTF
cdr3_nt: TGTGCCAGCGCCCGGGCTGGGGGCCGTAACTATGGCTACACCTTC
v_call: TRBV18
d_call: -
j_call: TRBJ1-2
clone_size: -
cdr3_length: 15

cdr3_aa: CASLPGGPDTQYF
cdr3_nt: TGTGCCAGCCTGCCGGGGGGCCCAGATACGCAGTATTTT
v_call: TRBV2
d_call: -
j_call: TRBJ2-3
clone_size: -
cdr3_length: 13

cdr3_aa: CASSVISGQGNEKLFF
cdr3_nt: TGTGCCAGCAGTGTGATTTCGGGACAGGGAAATGAAAAACTGTTTTTT
v_call: TRBV6-4
d_call: TRBD1
j_call: TRBJ1-4
clone_size: -
cdr3_length: 16

cdr3_aa: CASSRGMNTEAFF
cdr3_nt: TGTGCCAGCAGCAGGGGCATGAACACTGAAGCTTTCTTT
v_call: TRBV7-6
d_call: -
j_call: TRBJ1-1
clone_size: -
cdr3_length: 13

cdr3_aa: CASSPYIGEQYF
cdr3_nt: TGTGCCAGCAGCCCATACATTGGCGAGCAGTACTTC
v_call: TRBV7-2
d_call: -
j_call: TRBJ2-7
clone_size: -
cdr3_length: 12

cdr3_aa: CATIGTGANYGYTF
cdr3_nt: TGTGCCACCATCGGGACAGGGGCTAACTATGGCTACACCTTC
v_call: TRBV19
d_call: TRBD1
j_call: TRBJ1-2
clone_size: -
cdr3_length: 14

cdr3_aa: CASSLAGVAYTDTQYF
cdr3_nt: TGTGCCAGCAGCTTGGCCGGAGTAGCCTACACAGATACGCAGTATTTT
v_call: TRBV5-4
d_call: -
j_call: TRBJ2-3
clone_size: once
cdr3_length: 16

cdr3_aa: CASSLWDIPQPQHF
cdr3_nt: TGTGCCAGCAGCTTATGGGACATTCCGCAGCCCCAGCATTTT
v_call: TRBV7-2
d_call: -
j_call: TRBJ1-5
clone_size: -
cdr3_length: 14

cdr3_aa: CASSKPGQGLSYEQYF
cdr3_nt: TGTGCCAGCAGTAAACCCGGACAGGGCCTTTCCTACGAGCAGTACTTC
v_call: TRBV28
d_call: TRBD1
j_call: TRBJ2-7
clone_size: -
cdr3_length: 16

cdr3_aa: CASSLGTGGVYEQYF
cdr3_nt: TGTGCCAGCAGCTTAGGGACAGGGGGCGTTTACGAGCAGTACTTC
v_call: TRBV7-8
d_call: TRBD1
j_call: TRBJ2-7
clone_size: -
cdr3_length: 15

cdr3_aa: CAWSVGVAAVQGTQYF
cdr3_nt: TGTGCCTGGAGTGTGGGTGTAGCGGCTGTTCAAGGGACCCAGTACTTC
v_call: TRBV30
d_call: -
j_call: TRBJ2-5
clone_size: -
cdr3_length: 16

cdr3_aa: CASSTEGYEQYF
cdr3_nt: TGTGCCAGCAGCACAGAAGGCTACGAGCAGTACTTC
v_call: TRBV5-4
d_call: -
j_call: TRBJ2-7
clone_size: few
cdr3_length: 12

cdr3_aa: CASRGVGNNSPLHF
cdr3_nt: TGTGCCAGCAGAGGGGTAGGGAATAATTCACCCCTCCACTTT
v_call: TRBV28
d_call: -
j_call: TRBJ1-6
clone_size: -
cdr3_length: 14

cdr3_aa: CARSPPPDSPETGELFF
cdr3_nt: TGTGCCAGAAGCCCCCCACCCGACAGCCCCGAGACCGGGGAGCTGTTTTTT
v_call: TRBV5-3
d_call: -
j_call: TRBJ2-2
clone_size: -
cdr3_length: 17

cdr3_aa: CASSLLAGDYNEQFF
cdr3_nt: TGTGCCAGCAGCTTACTAGCGGGGGACTACAATGAGCAGTTCTTC
v_call: TRBV7-3
d_call: TRBD2
j_call: TRBJ2-1
clone_size: -
cdr3_length: 15

cdr3_aa: CASSIGPDQPQHF
cdr3_nt: TGTGCCAGTAGTATAGGGCCAGATCAGCCCCAGCATTTT
v_call: TRBV19
d_call: -
j_call: TRBJ1-5
clone_size: -
cdr3_length: 13

cdr3_aa: CASSPPSPQETQYF
cdr3_nt: TGTGCCAGCTCACCACCCTCCCCCCAAGAGACCCAGTACTTC
v_call: TRBV18
d_call: -
j_call: TRBJ2-5
clone_size: once
cdr3_length: 14

cdr3_aa: CASSPEGRTSYEQYF
cdr3_nt: TGTGCCAGCTCACCGGAGGGGCGAACGAGCTACGAGCAGTACTTC
v_call: TRBV18
d_call: -
j_call: TRBJ2-7
clone_size: -
cdr3_length: 15

cdr3_aa: CASSPQGNGEAFF
cdr3_nt: TGTGCCAGCAGCCCACAGGGTAATGGTGAAGCTTTCTTT
v_call: TRBV13
d_call: -
j_call: TRBJ1-1
clone_size: -
cdr3_length: 13

cdr3_aa: CASSLGGQVNSPLHF
cdr3_nt: TGTGCCAGCAGCTTGGGGGGACAGGTTAATTCACCCCTCCACTTT
v_call: TRBV7-2
d_call: TRBD1
j_call: TRBJ1-6
clone_size: -
cdr3_length: 15

cdr3_aa: CASSSTPTGGHEQYF
cdr3_nt: TGTGCCAGCAGCTCCACCCCGACAGGGGGCCACGAGCAGTACTTC
v_call: TRBV13
d_call: TRBD1
j_call: TRBJ2-7
clone_size: -
cdr3_length: 15

cdr3_aa: CASSPLAGFSGAIPYEQYF
cdr3_nt: TGTGCCAGCTCACCACTAGCCGGCTTTAGCGGGGCAATACCCTACGAGCAGTACTTC
v_call: TRBV18
d_call: TRBD2
j_call: TRBJ2-7
clone_size: -
cdr3_length: 19

cdr3_aa: CASRARAGPGDTQYF
cdr3_nt: TGTGCCAGCAGAGCCAGGGCGGGGCCGGGAGATACGCAGTATTTT
v_call: TRBV2
d_call: -
j_call: TRBJ2-3
clone_size: -
cdr3_length: 15

cdr3_aa: CASSLSGTMETQYF
cdr3_nt: TGTGCCAGCAGCCTCTCTGGGACTATGGAGACCCAGTACTTC
v_call: TRBV27
d_call: TRBD2
j_call: TRBJ2-5
clone_size: once
cdr3_length: 14

cdr3_aa: CAIRDRGGQPQHF
cdr3_nt: TGTGCCATCAGGGACAGGGGCGGTCAGCCCCAGCATTTT
v_call: TRBV10-3
d_call: TRBD1
j_call: TRBJ1-5
clone_size: few
cdr3_length: 13

cdr3_aa: CASSQDNSGTNYGYTF
cdr3_nt: TGTGCCAGCAGCCAAGACAATTCAGGGACTAACTATGGCTACACCTTC
v_call: TRBV5-4
d_call: -
j_call: TRBJ1-2
clone_size: few
cdr3_length: 16

cdr3_aa: CASSLWEYEQYF
cdr3_nt: TGTGCCAGCAGCTTATGGGAGTACGAGCAGTACTTC
v_call: TRBV7-9
d_call: -
j_call: TRBJ2-7
clone_size: few
cdr3_length: 12

cdr3_aa: CASSVQDRERGGELFF
cdr3_nt: TGTGCCAGCAGCGTCCAAGACAGGGAGCGCGGCGGGGAGCTGTTTTTT
v_call: TRBV5-6
d_call: TRBD1
j_call: TRBJ2-2
clone_size: -
cdr3_length: 16

cdr3_aa: CASSYSGGFGGNTIYF
cdr3_nt: TGTGCCAGCAGTTACTCCGGAGGGTTCGGTGGAAACACCATATATTTT
v_call: TRBV6-5
d_call: -
j_call: TRBJ1-3
clone_size: -
cdr3_length: 16

cdr3_aa: CASSLGTGTEETQYF
cdr3_nt: TGTGCCAGCAGCTTGGGGACCGGGACAGAAGAGACCCAGTACTTC
v_call: TRBV5-8
d_call: TRBD1
j_call: TRBJ2-5
clone_size: -
cdr3_length: 15

cdr3_aa: CATQSPGDYGYTF
cdr3_nt: TGTGCCACCCAAAGTCCAGGGGACTATGGCTACACCTTC
v_call: TRBV15
d_call: -
j_call: TRBJ1-2
clone_size: -
cdr3_length: 13

cdr3_aa: CASSLGTGREQYF
cdr3_nt: TGCGCCAGCAGCTTGGGGACAGGAAGGGAGCAGTACTTC
v_call: TRBV5-1
d_call: TRBD1
j_call: TRBJ2-7
clone_size: -
cdr3_length: 13

cdr3_aa: CASSPPGRGAPPLHF
cdr3_nt: TGTGCCAGCTCACCACCGGGCAGGGGCGCGCCACCCCTCCACTTT
v_call: TRBV18
d_call: -
j_call: TRBJ1-6
clone_size: -
cdr3_length: 15

cdr3_aa: CASSEGYRGPRSTEAFF
cdr3_nt: TGTGCCAGCAGTGAAGGGTACAGGGGCCCGAGAAGCACTGAAGCTTTCTTT
v_call: TRBV2
d_call: TRBD1
j_call: TRBJ1-1
clone_size: few
cdr3_length: 17

cdr3_aa: CASSLLAGEAFF
cdr3_nt: TGCGCCAGCAGCTTGCTGGCAGGTGAAGCTTTCTTT
v_call: TRBV5-1
d_call: -
j_call: TRBJ1-1
clone_size: -
cdr3_length: 12

cdr3_aa: CASSPTVRGTEAFF
cdr3_nt: TGCGCCAGCAGCCCAACAGTCCGGGGCACTGAAGCTTTCTTT
v_call: TRBV4-1
d_call: -
j_call: TRBJ1-1
clone_size: -
cdr3_length: 14

cdr3_aa: CAWRPIQLYNSPLHF
cdr3_nt: TGTGCCTGGAGACCCATACAGCTTTATAATTCCCCCCTCCACTTT
v_call: TRBV30
d_call: -
j_call: TRBJ1-6
clone_size: -
cdr3_length: 15

cdr3_aa: CASSQEFYRRGVETQYF
cdr3_nt: TGCGCCAGCAGCCAAGAGTTTTACCGGCGGGGGGTAGAGACCCAGTACTTC
v_call: TRBV4-3
d_call: TRBD2
j_call: TRBJ2-5
clone_size: -
cdr3_length: 17

cdr3_aa: CASSPPGLQVGTIYF
cdr3_nt: TGTGCCAGCTCACCGCCCGGGTTACAGGTCGGCACCATATATTTT
v_call: TRBV18
d_call: -
j_call: TRBJ1-3
clone_size: -
cdr3_length: 15

cdr3_aa: CAWTPGQGHNEQFF
cdr3_nt: TGTGCCTGGACGCCTGGACAGGGCCACAATGAGCAGTTCTTC
v_call: TRBV30
d_call: TRBD1
j_call: TRBJ2-1
clone_size: -
cdr3_length: 14

cdr3_aa: CASSWASGLYEQYF
cdr3_nt: TGCGCCAGCAGCTGGGCTAGCGGACTATACGAGCAGTACTTC
v_call: TRBV5-1
d_call: TRBD2
j_call: TRBJ2-7
clone_size: -
cdr3_length: 14

cdr3_aa: CASSRGTDYNSPLHF
cdr3_nt: TGTGCCAGCAGCCGAGGGACAGATTATAATTCACCCCTCCACTTT
v_call: TRBV7-8
d_call: TRBD1
j_call: TRBJ1-6
clone_size: -
cdr3_length: 15

cdr3_aa: CASSPTSGGADTQYF
cdr3_nt: TGTGCCAGCAGCCCGACTAGCGGGGGGGCAGATACGCAGTATTTT
v_call: TRBV7-3
d_call: TRBD2
j_call: TRBJ2-3
clone_size: -
cdr3_length: 15

cdr3_aa: CAWSVRPGTGFRETQYF
cdr3_nt: TGTGCCTGGAGTGTCAGGCCCGGGACAGGGTTTAGGGAGACCCAGTACTTC
v_call: TRBV30
d_call: TRBD1
j_call: TRBJ2-5
clone_size: -
cdr3_length: 17

cdr3_aa: CASEQGAGGEQFF
cdr3_nt: TGTGCCAGCGAACAGGGGGCCGGTGGTGAGCAGTTCTTC
v_call: TRBV6-6
d_call: TRBD1
j_call: TRBJ2-1
clone_size: -
cdr3_length: 13

cdr3_aa: CSVWRETITDTQYF
cdr3_nt: TGCAGCGTTTGGAGAGAGACTATCACAGATACGCAGTATTTT
v_call: TRBV29-1
d_call: -
j_call: TRBJ2-3
clone_size: -
cdr3_length: 14

cdr3_aa: CAIRASGGETQYF
cdr3_nt: TGTGCCATCAGGGCTAGCGGGGGGGAGACCCAGTACTTC
v_call: TRBV10-3
d_call: TRBD2
j_call: TRBJ2-5
clone_size: -
cdr3_length: 13

cdr3_aa: CASRDGGGAGPEQYF
cdr3_nt: TGTGCCAGCAGGGATGGCGGGGGGGCAGGCCCCGAGCAGTACTTC
v_call: TRBV28
d_call: TRBD2
j_call: TRBJ2-7
clone_size: -
cdr3_length: 15

cdr3_aa: CASGWGVNQPQHF
cdr3_nt: TGTGCCAGCGGCTGGGGGGTTAACCAGCCCCAGCATTTT
v_call: TRBV6-5
d_call: -
j_call: TRBJ1-5
clone_size: -
cdr3_length: 13

cdr3_aa: CASSQERGGETQYF
cdr3_nt: TGCGCCAGCAGCCAAGAAAGGGGTGGCGAGACCCAGTACTTC
v_call: TRBV4-1
d_call: -
j_call: TRBJ2-5
clone_size: -
cdr3_length: 14

cdr3_aa: CASSLQWTPNTEAFF
cdr3_nt: TGTGCCAGCAGCTTACAATGGACACCGAACACTGAAGCTTTCTTT
v_call: TRBV7-9
d_call: -
j_call: TRBJ1-1
clone_size: -
cdr3_length: 15